The source of this T cell receptor beta chain is a study of blood T cell repertoires in COVID-19. Study context: Sources were T cells, B-cell-depleted T cells, or PBMCs; the material itself was cDNA or gDNA.

Deletions cut 4 bases from V and 3 bases from J, with 12 bases between. Looked up from germline, CDR1 is LNHDA and CDR2 is SQIVND (reference sequence). The CDR3 sequence is 14 residues long. There are a few counts of this clone. Original processing methods: Cell counts per sample came from amplifying reference gene primers. Measured with immunoSEQ multiplex PCR; TCRdb has only the in-frame clones, and not every one. D and trimming were read from the DNA, whereas the V and J calls and clone size are those reported in that table. Of under 300,000 clones in the sample, 89% were seen once. Sequencing was performed on peripheral blood. The receptor's source is a woman aged 35 to 49 who had recovered from COVID-19. V usage is TRBV19 and J usage is TRBJ1-1; the D gene is possibly TRBD1 (5 bases). CDR3 bases: TGTGCCAGTAGTAGGGACTTGGCGGACACTGAAGCTTTCTTT. Translation gives CASSRDLADTEAFF.